This entry describes one T cell receptor (beta chain). Its antigen remains unidentified. The data stem from a study of T cell repertoires in cytomegalovirus infection. From the reads, TCRdb called clonotypes with MiXCR, one entry per CDR3 protein. The sample consists of about 360,000 distinct CDR3 sequences, 15% to 20% of them appearing once. Study outcomes and limitations: There were carriers of CMV plus the relevant HLA, and cumulative public TCR beta family frequency identified them.

The sequence was collected from a human donor in good health (CMV status not recorded). Some clones in this sample may be carry-over from other donors' samples. The sample was PBMCs.

CDR3 loop: CASGPSGVLGSNQPQHF. CDR3 DNA: TGTGCCAGCGGCCCCAGCGGGGTCCTCGGTAGCAATCAGCCCCAGCATTTT. The chain uses TRBV7-6 and TRBJ1-5; D unclear. The V end lost 8 bases, the J end lost 0 bases, and 20 bases lay between the germline ends. CDR1 is SGHVS, CDR2 FNYEAQ, per germline. CDR3 length equals 17 residues.